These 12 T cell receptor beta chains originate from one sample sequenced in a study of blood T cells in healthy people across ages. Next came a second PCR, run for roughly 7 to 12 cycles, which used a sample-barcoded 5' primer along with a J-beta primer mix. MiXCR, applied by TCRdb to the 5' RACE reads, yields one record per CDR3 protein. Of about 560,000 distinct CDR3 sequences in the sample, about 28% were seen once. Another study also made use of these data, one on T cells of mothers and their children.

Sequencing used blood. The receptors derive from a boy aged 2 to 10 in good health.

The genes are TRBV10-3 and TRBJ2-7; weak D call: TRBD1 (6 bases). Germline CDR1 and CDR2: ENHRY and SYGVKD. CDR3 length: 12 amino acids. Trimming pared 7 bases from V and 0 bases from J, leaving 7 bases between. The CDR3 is CAIKGGSYEQYF. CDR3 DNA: TGTGCCATCAAAGGGGGCTCCTACGAGCAGTACTTC.

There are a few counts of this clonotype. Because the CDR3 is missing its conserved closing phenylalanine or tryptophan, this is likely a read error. The CDR3 spells CASSRTGSYEQYL. The CDR3 region has the DNA TGTGCCAGCAGTAGGACTGGATCCTACGAGCAGTACCTC. V gene TRBV6-6 combines with J gene TRBJ2-7; TRBD2 might be the D (5 bases). The CDR3 covers 13 residues. From germline, CDR1 is MNHNY and CDR2 SVGAGI (reference sequence). With 5 bases removed from V and 1 base from J, the gap between germline ends came to 9 bases.

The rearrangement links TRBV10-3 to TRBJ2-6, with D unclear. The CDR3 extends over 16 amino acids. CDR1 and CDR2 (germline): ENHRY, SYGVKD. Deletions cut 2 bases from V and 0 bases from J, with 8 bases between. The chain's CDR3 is CAISEATASGANVLTF. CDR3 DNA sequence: TGTGCCATCAGTGAGGCCACCGCCTCTGGGGCCAACGTCCTGACTTTC.

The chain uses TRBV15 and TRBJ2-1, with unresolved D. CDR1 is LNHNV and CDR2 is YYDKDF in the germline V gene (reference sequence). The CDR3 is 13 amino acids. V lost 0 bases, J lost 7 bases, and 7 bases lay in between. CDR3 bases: TGTGCCACCAGCAGAGATGGTAGGAATGAGCAGTTCTTC. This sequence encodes CATSRDGRNEQFF.

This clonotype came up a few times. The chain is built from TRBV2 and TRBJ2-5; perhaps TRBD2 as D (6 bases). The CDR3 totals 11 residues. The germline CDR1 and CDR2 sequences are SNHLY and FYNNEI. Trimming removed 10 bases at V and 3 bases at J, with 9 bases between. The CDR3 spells CAIRLEETQYF. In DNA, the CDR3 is TGTGCCATCCGACTAGAAGAGACCCAGTACTTC.

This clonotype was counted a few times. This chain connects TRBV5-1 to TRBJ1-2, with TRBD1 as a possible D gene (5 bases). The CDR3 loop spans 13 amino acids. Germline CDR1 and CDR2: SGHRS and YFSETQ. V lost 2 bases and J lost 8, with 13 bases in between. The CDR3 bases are TGCGCCAGCAGCTTCAGGTCAGGGACCGGCTACACCTTC. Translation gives CASSFRSGTGYTF.

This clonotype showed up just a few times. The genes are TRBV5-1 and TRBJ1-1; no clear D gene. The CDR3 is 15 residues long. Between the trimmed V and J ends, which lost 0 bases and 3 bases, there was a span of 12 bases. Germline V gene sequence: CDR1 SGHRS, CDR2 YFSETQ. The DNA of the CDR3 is TGCGCCAGCAGCTTGGTGGGGAATGGGGACACTGAAGCTTTCTTT. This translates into CASSLVGNGDTEAFF.

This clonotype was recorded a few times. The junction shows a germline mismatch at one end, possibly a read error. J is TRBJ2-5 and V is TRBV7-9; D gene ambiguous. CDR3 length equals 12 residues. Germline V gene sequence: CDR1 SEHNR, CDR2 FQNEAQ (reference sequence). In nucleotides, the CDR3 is TGTGCCAGCAGCGGAGTGCGCGAGACCCAGCACTTC. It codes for CASSGVRETQHF.

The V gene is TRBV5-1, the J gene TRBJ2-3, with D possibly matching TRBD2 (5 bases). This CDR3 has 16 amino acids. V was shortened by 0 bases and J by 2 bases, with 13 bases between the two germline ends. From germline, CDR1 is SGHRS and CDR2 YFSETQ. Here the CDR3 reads CASSLAEGPATDTQYF. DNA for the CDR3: TGCGCCAGCAGCTTGGCCGAGGGCCCGGCCACAGATACGCAGTATTTT.

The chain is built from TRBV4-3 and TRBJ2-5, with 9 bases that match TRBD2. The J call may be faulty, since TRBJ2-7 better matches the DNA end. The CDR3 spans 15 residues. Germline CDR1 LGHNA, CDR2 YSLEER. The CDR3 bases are TGCGCCAGCAGCCAAGATTACCTTAGCGGGAGCGAGCAGTACTTC. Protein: CASSQDYLSGSEQYF.

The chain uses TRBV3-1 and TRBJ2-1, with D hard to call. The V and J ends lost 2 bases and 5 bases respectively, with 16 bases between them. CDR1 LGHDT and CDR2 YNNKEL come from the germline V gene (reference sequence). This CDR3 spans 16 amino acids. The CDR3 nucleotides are TGTGCCAGCAGCCAACTCAGACTCAGTCGGGACAATGAGCAGTTCTTC. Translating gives CASSQLRLSRDNEQFF.

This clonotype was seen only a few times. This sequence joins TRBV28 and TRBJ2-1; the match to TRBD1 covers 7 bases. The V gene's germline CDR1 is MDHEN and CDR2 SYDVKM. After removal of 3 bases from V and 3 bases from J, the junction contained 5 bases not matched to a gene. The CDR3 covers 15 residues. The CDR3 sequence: CASSLPTGNYNEQFF. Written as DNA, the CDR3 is TGTGCCAGCAGTTTGCCGACAGGGAACTACAATGAGCAGTTCTTC.